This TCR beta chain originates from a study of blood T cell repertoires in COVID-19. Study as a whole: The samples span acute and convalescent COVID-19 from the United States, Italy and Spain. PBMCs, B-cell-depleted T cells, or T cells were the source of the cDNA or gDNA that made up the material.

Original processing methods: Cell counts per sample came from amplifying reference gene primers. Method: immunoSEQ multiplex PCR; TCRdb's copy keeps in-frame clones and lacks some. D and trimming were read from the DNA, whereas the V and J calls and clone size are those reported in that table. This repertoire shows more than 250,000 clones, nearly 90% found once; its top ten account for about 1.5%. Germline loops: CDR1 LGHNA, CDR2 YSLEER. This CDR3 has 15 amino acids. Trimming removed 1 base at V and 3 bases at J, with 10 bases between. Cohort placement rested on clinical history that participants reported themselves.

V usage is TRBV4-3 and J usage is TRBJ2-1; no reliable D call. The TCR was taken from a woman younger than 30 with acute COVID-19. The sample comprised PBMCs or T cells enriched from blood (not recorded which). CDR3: CASSQGAAVYNEQFF. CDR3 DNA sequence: TGCGCCAGCAGCCAAGGGGCTGCCGTCTACAATGAGCAGTTCTTC.